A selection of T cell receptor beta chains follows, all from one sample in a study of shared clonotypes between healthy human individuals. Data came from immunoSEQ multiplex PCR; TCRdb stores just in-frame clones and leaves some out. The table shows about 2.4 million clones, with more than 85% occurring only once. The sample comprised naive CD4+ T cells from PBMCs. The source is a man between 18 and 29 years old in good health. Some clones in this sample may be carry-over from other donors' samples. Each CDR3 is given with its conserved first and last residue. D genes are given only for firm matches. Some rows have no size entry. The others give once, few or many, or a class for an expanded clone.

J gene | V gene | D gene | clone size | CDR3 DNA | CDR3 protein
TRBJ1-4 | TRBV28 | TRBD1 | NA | TGTGCCAGCAGTTTGGTCAGGGGGCTTACAAAACTGTTTTTT | CASSLVRGLTKLFF
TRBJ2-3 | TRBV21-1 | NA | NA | TGTGCCAGCAGCAAAGGCCAGGGCGATACGCAGTATTTT | CASSKGQGDTQYF
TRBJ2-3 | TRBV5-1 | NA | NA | TGCGCCAGCAGGACCGCGGTAAGCACAGATACGCAGTATTTT | CASRTAVSTDTQYF
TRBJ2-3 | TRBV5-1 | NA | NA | TGCGCCAGCAGCTTACGTAGCACAGATACGCAGTATTTT | CASSLRSTDTQYF
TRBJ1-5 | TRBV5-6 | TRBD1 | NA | TGTGCCAGCAGCCTAACAGGGGGCGATAGCAATCAGCCCCAGCATTTT | CASSLTGGDSNQPQHF
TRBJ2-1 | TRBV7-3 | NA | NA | TGTGCCAGCAGCTTAAGGCCACGACTGAATGAGCAGTTCTTC | CASSLRPRLNEQFF
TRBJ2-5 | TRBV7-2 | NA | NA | TGTGCCAGCAGCTTATCAAGCGGGTCCCGAGACCAGTACTTC | CASSLSSGSRDQYF
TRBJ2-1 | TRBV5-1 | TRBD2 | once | TGCGCCAGCAGCTCGGAAACTAGCGCGCCGCAGTTCTTC | CASSSETSAPQFF
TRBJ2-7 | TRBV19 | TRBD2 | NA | TGTGCCAGTAGTATGCGGGAGGCCTACGAGCAGTACTTC | CASSMREAYEQYF
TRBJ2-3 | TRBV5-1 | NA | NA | TGCGCCAGCAGCCCCCCTAAGGGGGACACAGATACGCAGTATTTT | CASSPPKGDTDTQYF
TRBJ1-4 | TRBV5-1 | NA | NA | TGCGCCAGCACTGAGGGACATTCGGATGAAAAACTGTTTTTT | CASTEGHSDEKLFF
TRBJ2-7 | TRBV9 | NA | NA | TGTGCCAGCAGCGAGAGCATCGCCTACGAGCAGTACTTC | CASSESIAYEQYF
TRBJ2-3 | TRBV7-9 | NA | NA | TGTGCCAGCAGCGTAGGGACTAGCACAGATACGCAGTATTTT | CASSVGTSTDTQYF
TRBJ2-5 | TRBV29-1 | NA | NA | TGCAGCGTATTGAAGGTGCAGACGCTCGGGACCCAGTACTTC | CSVLKVQTLGTQYF
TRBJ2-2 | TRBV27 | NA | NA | TGTGCCAGCACCTTACACCCGTCCAACACCGGGGAGCTGTTTTTT | CASTLHPSNTGELFF
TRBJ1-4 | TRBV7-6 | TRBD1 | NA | TGTGCCAGCACCCTTTGGGCAGGGGGCTCTGCAACTAATGAAAAACTGTTTTTT | CASTLWAGGSATNEKLFF
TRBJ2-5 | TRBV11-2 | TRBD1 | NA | TGTGCCAGCAGCCTTGGGTGGCAGGGGGCGGCCGGAGAGACCCAGTACTTC | CASSLGWQGAAGETQYF